Presented here are 12 T cell receptor beta chains from one specimen sequenced in a study of immune characterization of retroperitoneal liposarcoma. TCRdb itself ran the PCR reads through MiXCR, one entry per CDR3 protein. The table has 7,500 to 8,500 distinct CDR3 sequences, approximately 39% seen once; the top ten hold about 15%. Sequences were obtained from tumor tissue. The source of these receptors is a male donor with retroperitoneal liposarcoma.

This clonotype was seen a handful of times. The gene calls are TRBV11-3 and TRBJ2-5; TRBD2 aligns across 7 bases. The J call is doubtful: the DNA matches TRBJ2-7 better. The CDR3 sequence is 13 residues long. Germline V gives CDR1 SGHNT, CDR2 YENEEA. The CDR3 sequence: CASSLGTSSEQYF. CDR3 nucleotides: TGTGCCAGCAGCTTAGGGACTAGTTCCGAGCAGTACTTC.

The gene calls are TRBV6-8 and TRBJ2-2, with TRBD2 matching 7 bases. The CDR3 extends over 15 amino acids. The germline CDR1 and CDR2 sequences are MNHGY and SAAAGT. V lost 7 bases to trimming and J lost 4 bases; unmatched junction nucleotides: 9. The CDR3 loop reads CASMAVGGATGELFF. The CDR3 bases are TGTGCCAGCATGGCCGTGGGAGGGGCCACCGGGGAGCTGTTTTTT.

The rearrangement joins TRBV6-1 to TRBJ1-6, with TRBD1 matching over 7 bases. The CDR3 is 15 residues long. Trimming took 4 bases from V and 7 from J; bases not matched to a gene: 7. In germline, CDR1 is MNHNS, CDR2 SASEGT. The CDR3: CASSARQGVNSPLHF. CDR3 DNA sequence: TGTGCCAGCAGTGCCCGACAGGGTGTGAATTCACCCCTCCACTTT.

The J gene is TRBJ1-1, the V gene TRBV10-1, with D unclear. Germline V CDR1 and CDR2: WNHNN, SYGVQD (reference sequence). This CDR3 region has 12 residues. The germline V and J ends were trimmed by 2 bases and 7 bases, with 8 bases remaining between them. For the CDR3, the DNA is TGCGCCAGCAGTGAGAATAGAGGTGAAGCTTTCTTT. This translates into CASSENRGEAFF.

This clonotype is medium-sized by share. The chain combines TRBV6-1 with TRBJ2-3, with TRBD2 matching over 12 bases. CDR1 and CDR2 from the germline V gene are MNHNS and SASEGT. The trim removed 8 bases at V and 2 bases at J, leaving 14 bases unmatched. This CDR3 comprises 18 residues. In DNA, the CDR3 is TGTGCCAGCTCCCTAGCGGGGGGGCCTGGTCGGGTCACAGATACGCAGTATTTT. Protein sequence: CASSLAGGPGRVTDTQYF.

Sample share makes this clonotype medium-sized. This chain links TRBV6-1 with TRBJ2-5; tentative D call: TRBD1 (5 bases). This CDR3 is built from 13 residues. Germline V gene data show CDR1 as MNHNS and CDR2 as SASEGT. The V gene lost 10 bases and the J gene lost 2 bases, with 14 bases spanning the gap. CDR3 residues: CANRQYPQETQYF. CDR3 DNA sequence: TGTGCCAACCGACAGTACCCACAAGAGACCCAGTACTTC.

The table lists this clonotype with a few counts. The chain has TRBV6-5 and TRBJ2-7, with D perhaps TRBD1 or TRBD2 (5 bases each). The J call is in doubt because the DNA end fits TRBJ2-5 better. The CDR3 is made up of 16 amino acids. CDR1 and CDR2 from the germline V gene are MNHEY and SVGAGI. The CDR3 DNA is TGTGCCAGCAGTTACTCGATCGGGGAAGGGGCAGAGACCCAGTACTTC. As protein: CASSYSIGEGAETQYF.

The count of this clonotype is one. V gene TRBV7-2 combines with J gene TRBJ2-3, with D perhaps TRBD1 (6 bases). This CDR3 region has 14 residues. Germline CDR1 reads SGHTA; CDR2 reads FQGNSA. V dropped 2 bases and J dropped 6 bases, with 12 bases sitting between them. CDR3 DNA: TGTGCCAGCAGCTTAAGGGCCCAGGGGGATACGCAGTATTTT. Its protein is CASSLRAQGDTQYF.

This clonotype is classed as medium-sized. The chain couples TRBV6-1 to TRBJ2-1, with 11 bases identical to TRBD2. CDR1 and CDR2 from the germline V gene are MNHNS and SASEGT. V lost 2 bases and J lost 4; bases outside the gene matches: 1. The CDR3 sequence is 15 residues long. CDR3 sequence reads: CASSETSGGYNEQFF. CDR3 nucleotides: TGTGCCAGCAGTGAAACTAGCGGGGGTTACAATGAGCAGTTCTTC.

The J gene is TRBJ1-1, the V gene TRBV12-3 or TRBV12-4; no definite D call. The ends were cut back, 2 bases at V and 1 base at J, with 8 bases in the middle. The CDR3 covers 14 residues. This chain's CDR3 is CASSLKVGNTEAFF. The CDR3 coding sequence is TGTGCCAGCAGTTTAAAGGTGGGGAACACTGAAGCTTTCTTT.

This clonotype is medium-sized by share. This rearrangement joins TRBV7-2 to TRBJ2-1; the match to TRBD2 covers 10 bases. The ends lost 2 bases at V and 10 bases at J; junction bases unmatched: 11. Germline CDR1 reads SGHTA; CDR2 reads FQGNSA. The CDR3 length is 16 residues. The CDR3 DNA follows: TGTGCCAGCAGCTTAAAGGGAGGGACTAGCGACTACGAGCAGTTCTTC. Translating it yields CASSLKGGTSDYEQFF.

This clonotype ranks as medium-sized (0.01 to 0.1%). This chain links TRBV12-3 or TRBV12-4 with TRBJ2-1; 8 bases are a match to TRBD2. Germline trimming cut 7 bases from V and 5 bases from J; bases unmatched to any gene: 7. The CDR3 spans 14 residues. The DNA for the CDR3 is TGTGCCAGCACGGTAGCGGGGAGTAACAATGAGCAGTTCTTC. This gives the protein CASTVAGSNNEQFF.